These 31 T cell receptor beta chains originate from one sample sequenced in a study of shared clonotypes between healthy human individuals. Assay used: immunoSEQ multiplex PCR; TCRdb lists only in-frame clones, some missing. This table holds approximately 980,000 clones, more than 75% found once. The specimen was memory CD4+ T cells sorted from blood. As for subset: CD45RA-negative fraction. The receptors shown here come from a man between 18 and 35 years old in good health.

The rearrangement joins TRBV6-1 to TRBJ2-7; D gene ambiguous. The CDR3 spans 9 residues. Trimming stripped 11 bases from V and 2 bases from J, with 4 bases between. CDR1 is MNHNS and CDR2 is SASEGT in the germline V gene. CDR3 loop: CAAPYEQYF. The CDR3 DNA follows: TGTGCCGCCCCCTACGAGCAGTACTTC.

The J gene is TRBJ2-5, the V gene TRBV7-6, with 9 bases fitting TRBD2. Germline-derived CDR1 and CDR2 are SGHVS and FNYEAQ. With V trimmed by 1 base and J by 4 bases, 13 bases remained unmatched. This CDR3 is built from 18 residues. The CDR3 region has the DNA TGTGCCAGCAGCTTAGAATCGTGGCGGGGGGGCGTTGCAGAGACCCAGTACTTC. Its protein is CASSLESWRGGVAETQYF.

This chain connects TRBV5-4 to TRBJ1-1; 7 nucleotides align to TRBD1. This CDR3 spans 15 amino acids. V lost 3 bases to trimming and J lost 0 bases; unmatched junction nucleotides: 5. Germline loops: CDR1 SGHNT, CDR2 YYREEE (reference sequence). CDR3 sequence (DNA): TGTGCCAGCAGCTGGGAGGGGGCACTGAACACTGAAGCTTTCTTT. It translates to CASSWEGALNTEAFF.

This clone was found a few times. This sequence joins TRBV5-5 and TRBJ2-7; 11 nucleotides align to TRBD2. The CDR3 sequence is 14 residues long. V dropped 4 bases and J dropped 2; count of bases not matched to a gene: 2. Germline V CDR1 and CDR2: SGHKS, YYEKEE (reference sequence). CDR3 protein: CASSASGGTYEQYF. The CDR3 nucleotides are TGTGCCAGCAGCGCTAGCGGGGGGACCTACGAGCAGTACTTC. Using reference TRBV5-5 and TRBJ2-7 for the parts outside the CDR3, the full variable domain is DAGVTQSPTHLIKTRGQQVTLRCSPISGHKSVSWYQQVLGQGPQFIFQYYEKEERGRGNFPDRFSARQFPNYSSELNVNALLLGDSALYLCASSASGGTYEQYFGPGTRLTVT.

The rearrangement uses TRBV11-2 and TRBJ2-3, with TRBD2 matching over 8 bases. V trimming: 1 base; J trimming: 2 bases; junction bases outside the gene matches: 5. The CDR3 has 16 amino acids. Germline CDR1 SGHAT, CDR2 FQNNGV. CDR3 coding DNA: TGTGCCAGCAGCTTAGCGGGGGGGCTCGTCACAGATACGCAGTATTTT. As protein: CASSLAGGLVTDTQYF.

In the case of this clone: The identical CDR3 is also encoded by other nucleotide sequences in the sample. The CDR3 loop is CASSQEAKSSYNSPLHF. CDR3 DNA sequence: TGCGCCAGCAGCCAAGAGGCGAAAAGCTCCTATAATTCACCCCTCCACTTT. This chain connects TRBV4-3 to TRBJ1-6; D unresolved. The V end was cut by 0 bases, the J end by 0 bases, with 9 bases between. This CDR3 is 17 amino acids long. The germline V gene has CDR1 LGHNA and CDR2 YSLEER.

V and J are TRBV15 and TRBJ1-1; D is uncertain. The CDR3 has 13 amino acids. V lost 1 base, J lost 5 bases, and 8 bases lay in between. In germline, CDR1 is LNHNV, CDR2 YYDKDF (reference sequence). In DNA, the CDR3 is TGTGCCACCAGCAGAGTATTAAGAACTGAAGCTTTCTTT. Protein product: CATSRVLRTEAFF.

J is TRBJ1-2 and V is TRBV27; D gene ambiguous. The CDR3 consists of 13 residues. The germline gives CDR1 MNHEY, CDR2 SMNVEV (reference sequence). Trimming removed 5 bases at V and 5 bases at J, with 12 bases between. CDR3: CASSLGLAYGYTF. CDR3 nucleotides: TGTGCCAGCAGTCTCGGACTGGCATATGGCTACACCTTC.

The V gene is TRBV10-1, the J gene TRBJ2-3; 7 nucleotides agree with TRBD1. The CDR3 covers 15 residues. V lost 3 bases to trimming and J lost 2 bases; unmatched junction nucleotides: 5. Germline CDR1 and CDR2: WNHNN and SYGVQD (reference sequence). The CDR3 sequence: CASSEPGQITDTQYF. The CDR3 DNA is TGCGCCAGCAGTGAACCGGGACAGATCACAGATACGCAGTATTTT.

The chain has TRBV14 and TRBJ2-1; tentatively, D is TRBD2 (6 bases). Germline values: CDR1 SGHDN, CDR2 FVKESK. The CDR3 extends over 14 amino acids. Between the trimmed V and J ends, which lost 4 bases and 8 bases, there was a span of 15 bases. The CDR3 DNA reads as TGTGCCAGCAGCCGGGCGGGAAGGTACCATGAGCAGTTCTTC. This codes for CASSRAGRYHEQFF.

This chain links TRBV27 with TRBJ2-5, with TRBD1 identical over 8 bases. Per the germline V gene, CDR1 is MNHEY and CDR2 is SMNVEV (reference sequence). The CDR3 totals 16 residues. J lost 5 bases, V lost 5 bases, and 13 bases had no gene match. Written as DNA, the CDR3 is TGTGCCAGCAGTCTCCTCGGACAGGGAAGGACGGAGACCCAGTACTTC. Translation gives CASSLLGQGRTETQYF.

The DNA for the CDR3 is TGTGCCAGTACCGCGGGGGGCGGCAATCAGCCCCAGCATTTT. Residues: CASTAGGGNQPQHF. V usage is TRBV19 and J usage is TRBJ1-5; perhaps TRBD1 as D (6 bases). V was cut by 7 bases and J by 2 bases, with 12 bases left in between. The CDR3 spans 14 residues. Looked up from germline, CDR1 is LNHDA and CDR2 is SQIVND (reference sequence).

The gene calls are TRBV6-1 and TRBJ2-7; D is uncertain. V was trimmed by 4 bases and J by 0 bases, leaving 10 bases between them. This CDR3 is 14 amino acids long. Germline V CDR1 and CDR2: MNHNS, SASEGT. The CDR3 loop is CASSASYSSYEQYF. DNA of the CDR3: TGTGCCAGCAGTGCGTCTTATAGCTCCTACGAGCAGTACTTC.

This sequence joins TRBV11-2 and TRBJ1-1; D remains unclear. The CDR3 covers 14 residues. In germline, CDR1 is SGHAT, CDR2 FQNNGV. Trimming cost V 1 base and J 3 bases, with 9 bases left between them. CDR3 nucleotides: TGTGCCAGCAGCTTAGCAGGCGGATACACTGAAGCTTTCTTT. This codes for CASSLAGGYTEAFF.

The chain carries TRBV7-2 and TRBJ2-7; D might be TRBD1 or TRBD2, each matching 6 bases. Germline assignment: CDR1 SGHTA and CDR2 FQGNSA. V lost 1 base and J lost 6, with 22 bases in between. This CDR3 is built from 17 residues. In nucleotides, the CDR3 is TGTGCCAGCAGCTTAGTTACTATGGGGGGCCGAGCCGCCGAGCAGTACTTC. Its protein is CASSLVTMGGRAAEQYF.

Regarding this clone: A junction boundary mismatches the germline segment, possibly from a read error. This chain's CDR3 is CASSLTANTEVFF. The CDR3 DNA is TGTGCCAGCAGCTTAACAGCGAACACTGAAGTTTTCTTT. The gene calls are TRBV5-6 and TRBJ1-1; unclear D gene. There are 13 residues in the CDR3. Germline lookup yields CDR1 SGHDT and CDR2 YYEEEE.

The CDR3 reads CASSLNLAGAHNEQFF. The CDR3 coding sequence is TGTGCCAGCAGCTTAAACCTAGCGGGGGCCCACAATGAGCAGTTCTTC. The chain recombines TRBV7-3 with TRBJ2-1, with 10 positions matching TRBD2. Germline V gives CDR1 SGHTA, CDR2 FQGTGA. CDR3 length: 16 amino acids. After removal of 1 base from V and 5 bases from J, the junction contained 5 bases not matched to a gene.

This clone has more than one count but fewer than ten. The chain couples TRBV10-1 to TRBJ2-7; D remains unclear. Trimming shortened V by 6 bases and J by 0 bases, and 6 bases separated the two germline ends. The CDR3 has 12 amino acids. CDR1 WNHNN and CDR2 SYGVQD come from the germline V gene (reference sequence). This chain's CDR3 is CASSLSSYEQYF. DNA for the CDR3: TGCGCCAGCAGCTTAAGCTCCTACGAGCAGTACTTC.

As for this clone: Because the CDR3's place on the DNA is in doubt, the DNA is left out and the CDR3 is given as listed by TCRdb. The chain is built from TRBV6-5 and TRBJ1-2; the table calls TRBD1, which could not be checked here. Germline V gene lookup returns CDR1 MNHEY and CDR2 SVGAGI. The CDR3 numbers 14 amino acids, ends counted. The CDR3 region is CVTWIQAPNYGCTF.

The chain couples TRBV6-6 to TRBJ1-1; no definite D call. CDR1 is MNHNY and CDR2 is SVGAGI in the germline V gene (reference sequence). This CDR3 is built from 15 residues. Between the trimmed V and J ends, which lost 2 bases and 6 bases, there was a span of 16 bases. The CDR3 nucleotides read TGTGCCAGCAGTTACGTCGGGGTTGGTTTGGCTGAAGCTTTCTTT. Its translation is CASSYVGVGLAEAFF.

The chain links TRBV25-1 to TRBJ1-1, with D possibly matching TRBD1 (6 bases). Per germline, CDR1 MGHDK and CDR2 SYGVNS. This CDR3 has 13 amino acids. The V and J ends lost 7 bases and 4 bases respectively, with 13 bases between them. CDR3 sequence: CASKGGRATEAFF. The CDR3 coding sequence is TGTGCCAGCAAGGGGGGGCGGGCCACTGAAGCTTTCTTT.

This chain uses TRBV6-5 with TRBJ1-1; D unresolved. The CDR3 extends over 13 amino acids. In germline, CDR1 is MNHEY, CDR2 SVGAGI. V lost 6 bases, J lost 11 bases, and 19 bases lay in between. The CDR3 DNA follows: TGTGCCAGCAGGCCTGACGGAGGATGGAATGCTTTCTTT. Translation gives CASRPDGGWNAFF.

This chain's CDR3 is CASSEGVGRTEAFF. CDR3 nucleotide sequence: TGCGCCAGCAGTGAAGGGGTAGGAAGGACTGAAGCTTTCTTT. This chain links TRBV10-1 with TRBJ1-1, with D possibly being TRBD1 (5 bases). The germline CDR1 and CDR2 sequences are WNHNN and SYGVQD (reference sequence). This CDR3 is built from 14 residues. V lost 3 bases, J lost 5 bases, and 13 bases lay in between.

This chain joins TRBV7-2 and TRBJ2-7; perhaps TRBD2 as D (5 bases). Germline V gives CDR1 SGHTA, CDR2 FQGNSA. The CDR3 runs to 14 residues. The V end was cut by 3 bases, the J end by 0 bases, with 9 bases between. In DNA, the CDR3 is TGTGCCAGCAGCTTCCGGGATTCCTCCTACGAGCAGTACTTC. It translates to CASSFRDSSYEQYF.

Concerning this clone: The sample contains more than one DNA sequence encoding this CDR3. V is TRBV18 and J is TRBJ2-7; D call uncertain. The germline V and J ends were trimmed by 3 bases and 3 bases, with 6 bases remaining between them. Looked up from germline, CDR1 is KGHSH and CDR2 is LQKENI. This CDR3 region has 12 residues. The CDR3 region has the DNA TGTGCCAGCTCACCGAACGGCTACGAGCAGTACTTC. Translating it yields CASSPNGYEQYF.

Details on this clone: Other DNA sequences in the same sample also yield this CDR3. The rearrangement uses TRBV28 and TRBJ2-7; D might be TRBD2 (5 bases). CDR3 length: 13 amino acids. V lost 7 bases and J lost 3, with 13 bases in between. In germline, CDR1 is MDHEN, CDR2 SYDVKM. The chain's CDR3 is CASTRTGIYEQYF. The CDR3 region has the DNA TGTGCCAGCACCCGGACGGGGATCTACGAGCAGTACTTC.

CDR3 sequence reads: CAWRPGQGTKNSPLHF. CDR3 bases: TGTGCCTGGAGGCCGGGACAGGGGACCAAAAATTCACCCCTCCACTTT. The V and J genes are TRBV30 and TRBJ1-6; 10 bases fit TRBD1. The length of the CDR3 is 16 residues. Looked up from germline, CDR1 is GTSNPN and CDR2 is SVGIG (reference sequence). V trimming: 3 bases; J trimming: 7 bases; junction bases outside the gene matches: 9.

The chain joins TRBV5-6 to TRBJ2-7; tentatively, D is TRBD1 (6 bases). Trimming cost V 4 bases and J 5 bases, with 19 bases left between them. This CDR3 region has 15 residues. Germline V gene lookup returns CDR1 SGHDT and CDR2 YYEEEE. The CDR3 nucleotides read TGTGCCAGCAGCAGGGGGATGGCAGCCGCAAACGAGCAGTACTTC. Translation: CASSRGMAAANEQYF.

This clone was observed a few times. CDR3 residues: CASSQTSFGSYEQYF. CDR3 sequence (DNA): TGTGCCAGCTCCCAAACTAGCTTTGGCTCCTACGAGCAGTACTTC. The chain couples TRBV18 to TRBJ2-7; D perhaps matches TRBD2 (6 bases). Per germline, CDR1 KGHSH and CDR2 LQKENI. V was clipped by 6 bases and J by 0 bases, with 15 bases between them. The CDR3 sequence is 15 residues long. Looking up the rest from reference TRBV18 and TRBJ2-7 gives the full variable domain: NAGVMQNPRHLVRRRGQEARLRCSPMKGHSHVYWYRQLPEEGLKFMVYLQKENIIDESGMPKERFSAEFPKEGPSILRIQQVVRGDSAAYFCASSQTSFGSYEQYFGPGTRLTVT.

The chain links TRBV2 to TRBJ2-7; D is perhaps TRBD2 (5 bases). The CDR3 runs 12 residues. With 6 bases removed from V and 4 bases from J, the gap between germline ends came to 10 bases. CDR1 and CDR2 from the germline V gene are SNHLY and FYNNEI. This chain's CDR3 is CASSVEGYEQYF. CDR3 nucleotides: TGTGCCAGCAGCGTCGAGGGTTACGAGCAGTACTTC.

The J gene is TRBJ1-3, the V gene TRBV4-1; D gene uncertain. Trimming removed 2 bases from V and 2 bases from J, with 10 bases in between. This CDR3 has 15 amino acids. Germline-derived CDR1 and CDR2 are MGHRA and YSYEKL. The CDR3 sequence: CASSQLGATGNTIYF. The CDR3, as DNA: TGCGCCAGCAGCCAACTAGGCGCAACTGGAAACACCATATATTTT.